The 17 T cell receptor beta chains below were found in one sample sequenced in a study of CD8+ T cells in alopecia areata. RNA was isolated and reverse transcribed to cDNA, the sequencing template. The method was immunoSEQ multiplex PCR; TCRdb's version includes in-frame clones alone and lacks a portion of them. The sample has some 190,000 clones, about half seen once. Treatment in this sample: oral pan-JAK inhibitor, 5-10 mg twice daily. Here the sequenced sample was CD8+ T cells sorted from blood, taken at roughly week 52, from a patient treated with tofacitinib. The receptors originated from a human donor with alopecia areata.

The V call is TRBV4-3, the J call TRBJ2-7, with D uncertain. The V gene lost 2 bases and the J gene lost 0 bases, with 11 bases spanning the gap. This CDR3 has 15 amino acids. CDR1 and CDR2 from the germline V gene are LGHNA and YSLEER. CDR3 amino acids: CASSQRAHSSYEQYF. CDR3 coding DNA: TGCGCCAGCAGCCAACGGGCACATAGCTCCTACGAGCAGTACTTC.

The CDR3 loop reads CASSPPRTGSNEQFF. The CDR3 DNA reads TGTGCCAGCAGCCCCCCTCGGACAGGGAGTAATGAGCAGTTCTTC. The chain employs TRBV7-9 and TRBJ2-1, with TRBD1 matching 8 bases. V was pared by 5 bases and J by 7 bases, with 10 bases of the junction left unmatched. This CDR3 contains 15 residues. In germline, CDR1 is SEHNR, CDR2 FQNEAQ (reference sequence).

This clone showed up just a few times. The rearrangement joins TRBV5-6 to TRBJ1-5, with 7 positions matching TRBD1. The ends lost 4 bases at V and 3 bases at J; junction bases unmatched: 7. Germline V gene lookup returns CDR1 SGHDT and CDR2 YYEEEE. CDR3 length equals 15 residues. The CDR3 DNA reads TGTGCCAGCAGCCCGAGGGACAGTTACAATCAGCCCCAGCATTTT. The encoded protein is CASSPRDSYNQPQHF. The full variable domain, completed using reference TRBV5-6 and TRBJ1-5, is DAGVTQSPTHLIKTRGQQVTLRCSPKSGHDTVSWYQQALGQGPQFIFQYYEEEERQRGNFPDRFSGHQFPNYSSELNVNALLLGDSALYLCASSPRDSYNQPQHFGDGTRLSIL.

V gene TRBV15 combines with J gene TRBJ2-3; D remains ambiguous. Deletions cut 11 bases from V and 5 bases from J, with 14 bases between. From germline, CDR1 is LNHNV and CDR2 YYDKDF (reference sequence). This CDR3 is built from 12 residues. The CDR3 here is CAHQKIRDTQYF. The CDR3 DNA sequence: TGTGCCCACCAAAAAATTCGAGATACGCAGTATTTT.

The rearrangement joins TRBV7-9 to TRBJ1-1; 9 bases map to TRBD1. Germline CDR1 SEHNR, CDR2 FQNEAQ (reference sequence). V shed 6 bases, J shed 4 bases, and the junction held 6 bases outside the gene matches. The CDR3 is made up of 14 amino acids. This CDR3 is CASRSTGGRTEAFF. The CDR3 DNA reads TGTGCCAGCAGGTCCACAGGGGGCCGCACTGAAGCTTTCTTT.

The sample holds a few counts of this clone. The V and J genes are TRBV29-1 and TRBJ2-7, with D possibly matching TRBD1 (5 bases). This CDR3 has 14 amino acids. Between the trimmed V and J ends, which lost 0 bases and 2 bases, there was a span of 11 bases. Germline V gene lookup returns CDR1 SQVTM and CDR2 ANQGSEA. The CDR3 reads CSVEESGRAYEQYF. The CDR3 DNA follows: TGCAGCGTTGAAGAATCGGGCAGGGCCTACGAGCAGTACTTC.

In this sample, this clone turned up a few times. The chain couples TRBV2 to TRBJ2-1; D unclear. The CDR3 covers 14 residues. Trimming left V 2 bases short and J 2 bases short, with 7 bases between. Germline assignment: CDR1 SNHLY and CDR2 FYNNEI. The CDR3 spells CASSEIRPYNEQFF. CDR3 DNA sequence: TGTGCCAGCAGTGAAATCCGACCCTACAATGAGCAGTTCTTC.

The chain carries TRBV2 and TRBJ1-1; D is unclear. In germline, CDR1 is SNHLY, CDR2 FYNNEI. Between the trimmed V and J ends, which lost 5 bases and 7 bases, there was a span of 8 bases. The CDR3 spans 11 residues. The CDR3 nucleotides are TGTGCCAGCAGTCCGTCTTTTGAAGCTTTCTTT. Its protein is CASSPSFEAFF.

The chain employs TRBV25-1 and TRBJ2-5, with unresolved D. The CDR3 is made up of 13 amino acids. The germline V gene encodes CDR1 MGHDK and CDR2 SYGVNS. V lost 5 bases and J 2 bases, leaving 9 bases between the germline ends. CDR3 amino acids: CASSPDLQETQYF. CDR3 in DNA: TGTGCCAGCAGTCCGGATCTACAAGAGACCCAGTACTTC.

The chain combines TRBV6-5 with TRBJ1-2, with D perhaps matching TRBD1 (6 bases). With 0 bases removed from V and 4 bases from J, the gap between germline ends came to 15 bases. The length of the CDR3 is 16 residues. Germline lookup yields CDR1 MNHEY and CDR2 SVGAGI. The CDR3 region is CASSYSAGEVGYGYTF. The CDR3 region has the DNA TGTGCCAGCAGTTACTCGGCAGGGGAAGTCGGCTATGGCTACACCTTC.

This clone has just a few counts. The rearrangement joins TRBV27 to TRBJ1-2; maybe TRBD1 (5 bases). This CDR3 has 13 amino acids. V lost 3 bases to trimming and J lost 5 bases, with 10 bases between them. Germline assignment: CDR1 MNHEY and CDR2 SMNVEV (reference sequence). The CDR3 spells CASSFSTAYGYTF. In nucleotides, the CDR3 is TGTGCCAGCAGTTTTTCGACAGCGTATGGCTACACCTTC.

This clone was detected a few times. This chain uses TRBV30 with TRBJ2-7, with D perhaps TRBD1 or TRBD2 (6 bases each). This CDR3 contains 11 residues. In germline, CDR1 is GTSNPN, CDR2 SVGIG (reference sequence). V gave up 4 bases and J gave up 6 bases, with 10 bases separating them. The CDR3 loop reads CAWTQGGEQYF. The DNA for the CDR3 is TGTGCCTGGACACAGGGAGGCGAGCAGTACTTC.

The V and J genes are TRBV23-1 and TRBJ2-1; 12 bases are a match to TRBD1. TRBV23-1 is assigned to the ORF class and has an uncertain function. The CDR3 sequence is 16 residues long. Trimming cost V 6 bases and J 2 bases; bases outside gene matches: 5. CDR3 coding DNA: TGCGCCAGCAGCCAAGGGACAGGGGGCGCCTACAATGAGCAGTTCTTC. It codes for CASSQGTGGAYNEQFF.

The chain employs TRBV7-9 and TRBJ2-5, with D maybe TRBD1 (5 bases). This CDR3 contains 15 residues. The germline V and J ends were trimmed by 1 base and 2 bases, with 11 bases remaining between them. The germline CDR1 and CDR2 sequences are SEHNR and FQNEAQ (reference sequence). The CDR3 DNA reads TGTGCCAGCAGCTTAGAATCGGCAGGGCAAGAGACCCAGTACTTC. This sequence encodes CASSLESAGQETQYF. Looking up the rest from reference TRBV7-9 and TRBJ2-5 gives the full variable domain: DTGVSQNPRHKITKRGQNVTFRCDPISEHNRLYWYRQTLGQGPEFLTYFQNEAQLEKSRLLSDRFSAERPKGSFSTLEIQRTEQGDSAMYLCASSLESAGQETQYFGPGTRLLVL.

V gene TRBV13 combines with J gene TRBJ2-1; the D gene is possibly TRBD2 (6 bases). Germline V gene lookup returns CDR1 PRHDT and CDR2 FYEKMQ (reference sequence). The CDR3 has 12 residues. Trimming removed 8 bases from V and 9 bases from J, with 14 bases in between. The CDR3 bases are TGTGCCAGCCCGGGGTACGGGGGTGAGCAGTTCTTC. Its protein product is CASPGYGGEQFF. Combining the CDR3 with reference TRBV13 and TRBJ2-1 gives the whole variable domain AAGVIQSPRHLIKEKRETATLKCYPIPRHDTVYWYQQGPGQDPQFLISFYEKMQSDKGSIPDRFSAQQFSDYHSELNMSSLELGDSALYFCASPGYGGEQFFGPGTRLTVL.

In its sample, this clone was seen a few times. The rearrangement links TRBV29-1 to TRBJ2-5, with 8 bases identical to TRBD1. V dropped 4 bases and J dropped 2; count of bases not matched to a gene: 9. The CDR3 is made up of 15 amino acids. The germline gives CDR1 SQVTM, CDR2 ANQGSEA. CDR3 in amino acids: CSVVPADRAQETQYF. As DNA, the CDR3 is TGCAGCGTTGTGCCCGCGGACAGGGCTCAAGAGACCCAGTACTTC. Full variable domain (outside the CDR3, taken from reference TRBV29-1 and TRBJ2-5): SAVISQKPSRDICQRGTSLTIQCQVDSQVTMMFWYRQQPGQSLTLIATANQGSEATYESGFVIDKFPISRPNLTFSTLTVSNMSPEDSSIYLCSVVPADRAQETQYFGPGTRLLVL.

In regard to this clone: In the same sample, other DNA sequences code for this CDR3. V gene TRBV30 combines with J gene TRBJ1-1; D is uncertain. The CDR3 loop spans 13 amino acids. Germline V CDR1 and CDR2: GTSNPN, SVGIG (reference sequence). Trimming removed 3 bases at V and 0 bases at J, with 8 bases between. Written as DNA, the CDR3 is TGTGCCTGGAGGACGGATCTGAACACTGAAGCTTTCTTT. Protein: CAWRTDLNTEAFF.